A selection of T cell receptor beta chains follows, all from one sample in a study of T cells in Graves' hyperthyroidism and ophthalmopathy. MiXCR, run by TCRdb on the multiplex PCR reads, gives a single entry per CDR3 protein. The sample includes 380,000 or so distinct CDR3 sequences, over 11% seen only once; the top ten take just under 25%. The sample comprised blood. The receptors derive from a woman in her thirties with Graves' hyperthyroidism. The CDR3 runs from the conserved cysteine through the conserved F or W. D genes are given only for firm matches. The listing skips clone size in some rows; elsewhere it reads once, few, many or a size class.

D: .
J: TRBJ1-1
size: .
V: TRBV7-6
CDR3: CASSLEGGVHTEAFF
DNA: TGTGCCAGCAGCTTAGAGGGGGGGGTACACACTGAAGCTTTCTTT

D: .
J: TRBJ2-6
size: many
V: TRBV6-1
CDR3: CASSPHPAANVLTF
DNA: TGTGCCAGCAGCCCCCATCCTGCGGCCAACGTCCTGACTTTC

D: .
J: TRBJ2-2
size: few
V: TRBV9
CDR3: CASQGIGPGGELFF
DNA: TGTGCCAGCCAGGGCATCGGACCAGGCGGGGAGCTGTTTTTT

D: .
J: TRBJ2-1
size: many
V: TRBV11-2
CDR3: CASSLLSGTYNEQFF
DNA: TGTGCCAGCAGCTTACTGAGCGGAACCTACAATGAGCAGTTCTTC

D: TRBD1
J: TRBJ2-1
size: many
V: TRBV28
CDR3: CASTPRVGGNNEQFF
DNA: TGTGCCAGCACCCCGCGTGTAGGGGGCAATAATGAGCAGTTCTTC

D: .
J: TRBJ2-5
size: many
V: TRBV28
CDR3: CASRPPWELQETQYF
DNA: TGTGCCAGCAGACCCCCTTGGGAACTCCAAGAGACCCAGTACTTC

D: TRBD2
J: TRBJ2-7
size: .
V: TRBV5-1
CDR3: CASSLSSGRREREQYF
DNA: TGCGCCAGCAGCCTATCTAGCGGGAGGAGGGAGCGAGAGCAGTACTTC

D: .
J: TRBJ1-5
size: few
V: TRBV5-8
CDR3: CASSLYGDLFFVSNQPQHF
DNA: TGTGCCAGCAGCCTGTACGGGGACTTATTTTTTGTGAGCAATCAGCCCCAGCATTTT

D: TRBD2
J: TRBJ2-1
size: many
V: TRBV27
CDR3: CASSFLSGLAVISSYNEQFF
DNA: TGTGCCAGCAGTTTTTTGTCGGGACTAGCGGTTATTAGCTCCTACAATGAGCAGTTCTTC

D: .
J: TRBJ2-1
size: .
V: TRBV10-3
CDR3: CAITPGGDNEQFF
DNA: TGTGCCATCACTCCTGGTGGGGACAATGAGCAGTTCTTC

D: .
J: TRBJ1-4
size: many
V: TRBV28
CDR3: CASSLWGRAANEKLFF
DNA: TGTGCCAGCAGTTTATGGGGCCGGGCGGCTAATGAAAAACTGTTTTTT

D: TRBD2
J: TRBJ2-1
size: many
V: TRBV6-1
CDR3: CASCRSGTSYNEQFF
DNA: TGTGCCAGCTGCCGAAGCGGGACCTCCTACAATGAGCAGTTCTTC

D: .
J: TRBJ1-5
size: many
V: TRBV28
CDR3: CASSLLSRGSNQPQHF
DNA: TGTGCCAGCAGTTTATTGTCACGGGGGAGCAATCAGCCCCAGCATTTT

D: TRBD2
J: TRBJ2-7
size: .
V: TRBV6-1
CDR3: CASRVGLAGGSEQYF
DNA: TGTGCCAGCAGAGTAGGACTAGCGGGAGGGAGTGAGCAGTACTTC

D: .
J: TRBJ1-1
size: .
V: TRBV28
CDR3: CASSSEVVRLAMNAEAFF
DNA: TGTGCCAGCAGTTCGGAAGTTGTGAGGTTGGCAATGAACGCTGAAGCTTTCTTT

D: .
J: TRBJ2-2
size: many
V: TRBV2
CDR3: CASSEGGIRTGELFF
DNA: TGTGCCAGCAGTGAAGGTGGGATAAGAACCGGGGAGCTGTTTTTT

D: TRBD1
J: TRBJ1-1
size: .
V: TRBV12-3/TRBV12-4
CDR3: CASTRQGNTEAFF
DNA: TGTGCCAGCACTCGACAGGGGAACACTGAAGCTTTCTTT

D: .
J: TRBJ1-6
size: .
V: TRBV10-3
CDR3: CAISATDQNSPLHF
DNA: TGTGCCATCAGTGCCACCGATCAGAATTCACCCCTCCACTTT

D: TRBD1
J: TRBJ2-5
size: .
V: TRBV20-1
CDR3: CSAQHDRVETQYF
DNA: TGCAGTGCGCAACACGACAGGGTTGAGACCCAGTACTTC

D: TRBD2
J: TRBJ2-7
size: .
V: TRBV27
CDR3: CASRGPGGGYEQYF
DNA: TGTGCCAGCAGGGGTCCGGGGGGTGGGTACGAGCAGTACTTC

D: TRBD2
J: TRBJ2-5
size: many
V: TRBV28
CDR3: CATTKGLAGGPGETQYF
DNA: TGTGCCACCACTAAGGGACTAGCGGGAGGGCCGGGGGAGACCCAGTACTTC

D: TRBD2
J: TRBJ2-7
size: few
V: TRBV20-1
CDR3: CSGTPTSGSCEQYF
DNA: TGCAGTGGTACCCCGACTAGCGGGAGTTGCGAGCAGTACTTC

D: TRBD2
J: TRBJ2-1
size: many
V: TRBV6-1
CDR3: CASRKTSGVYNEQFF
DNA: TGTGCCAGCAGGAAGACTAGCGGGGTCTACAATGAGCAGTTCTTC

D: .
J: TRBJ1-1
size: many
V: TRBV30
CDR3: CAWSELMTNTEAFF
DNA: TGTGCCTGGAGTGAATTGATGACGAACACTGAAGCTTTCTTT

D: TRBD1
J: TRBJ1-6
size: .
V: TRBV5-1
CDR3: CASSLTGGSSYNSPLHF
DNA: TGCGCCAGCAGCTTGACAGGGGGTAGCTCCTATAATTCACCCCTCCACTTT

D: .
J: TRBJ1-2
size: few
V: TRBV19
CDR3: CASSIEQNYGYTF
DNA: TGTGCCAGTAGTATTGAACAGAACTATGGCTACACCTTC

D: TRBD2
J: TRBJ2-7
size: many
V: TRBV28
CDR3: CASRSGSGEQYF
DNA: TGTGCCAGTCGTAGCGGGTCGGGCGAGCAGTACTTC

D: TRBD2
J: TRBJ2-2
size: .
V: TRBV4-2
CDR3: CASSQGSGLAGSTGELFF
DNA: TGTGCCAGCAGCCAAGGCTCCGGACTAGCGGGAAGCACCGGGGAGCTGTTTTTT